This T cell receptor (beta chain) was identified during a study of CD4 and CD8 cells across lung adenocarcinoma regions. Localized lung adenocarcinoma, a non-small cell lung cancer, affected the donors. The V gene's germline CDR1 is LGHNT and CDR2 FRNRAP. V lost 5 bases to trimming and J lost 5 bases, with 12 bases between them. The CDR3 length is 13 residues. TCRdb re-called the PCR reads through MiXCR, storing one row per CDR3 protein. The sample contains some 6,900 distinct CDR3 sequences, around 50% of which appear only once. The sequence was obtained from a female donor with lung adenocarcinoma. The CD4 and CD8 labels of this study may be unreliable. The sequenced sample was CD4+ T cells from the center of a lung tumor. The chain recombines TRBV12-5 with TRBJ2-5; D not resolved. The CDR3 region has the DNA TGTGCTAGTGGTCCCTCGGGTAGCGAGACCCAGTACTTC. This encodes CASGPSGSETQYF.